These 28 T cell receptor beta chains were all obtained from the same sample, sequenced in a study of blood T cell dynamics during melanoma immunotherapy. The time point was: pre-treatment baseline. Some clones are missing from TCRdb's copy, which holds only in-frame ones; the method was immunoSEQ multiplex PCR. This sample carries more than 10,000 clones, roughly 86% of them seen once, and the ten largest clones take 3.5% to 5%. This material consisted of blood, taken from a patient treated with checkpoint blockade. These receptors came from a human donor with melanoma.

The J gene is TRBJ2-1, the V gene TRBV7-2; D unresolved. V gave up 0 bases and J gave up 1 base, with 7 bases separating them. CDR1 is SGHTA and CDR2 is FQGNSA in the germline V gene. The CDR3 sequence is 15 residues long. CDR3 protein: CASSLAAQSYNEQFF. The CDR3 DNA follows: TGTGCCAGCAGCTTAGCTGCCCAGTCCTACAATGAGCAGTTCTTC.

The genes are TRBV5-6 and TRBJ2-3, with D unclear. Trimming cost V 4 bases and J 6 bases, with 9 bases left between them. In germline, CDR1 is SGHDT, CDR2 YYEEEE. This CDR3 region has 12 residues. The CDR3 is CASSQNGDTQYF. CDR3 DNA sequence: TGTGCCAGCAGCCAAAATGGGGATACGCAGTATTTT.

This chain links TRBV6-7 with TRBJ1-1; D gene ambiguous. TRBV6-7 is classed as an ORF, of uncertain function. The CDR3 length is 16 residues. V gave up 6 bases and J gave up 4 bases, with 21 bases separating them. CDR3: CASSLPSWACGTEAFF. CDR3 DNA: TGTGCCAGCAGCCTTCCATCCTGGGCGTGTGGCACTGAAGCTTTCTTT.

This clone showed up just once. The chain combines TRBV19 with TRBJ1-3; D is unclear. The germline V gene has CDR1 LNHDA and CDR2 SQIVND (reference sequence). The CDR3 is made up of 17 amino acids. The V end was cut by 7 bases, the J end by 0 bases, with 19 bases between. The CDR3 is CASNSPSGPSSGNTIYF. The CDR3 DNA sequence: TGTGCCAGTAATTCTCCCTCCGGGCCGAGCTCTGGAAACACCATATATTTT.

The chain carries TRBV19 and TRBJ1-6; D is uncertain. The germline CDR1 and CDR2 sequences are LNHDA and SQIVND (reference sequence). This CDR3 comprises 16 residues. Trimming took off 7 bases at V and 0 bases at J, with 13 bases between the two ends. CDR3 bases: TGTGCCAGTAAGGGCGGCCCGAGCTCCTATAATTCACCCCTCCACTTT. Translating it yields CASKGGPSSYNSPLHF.

A single count supports this clone. The chain carries TRBV7-7 and TRBJ1-5; 11 bases match TRBD1. This CDR3 is 17 amino acids long. J was trimmed by 4 bases and V by 3 bases; bases with no gene match: 8. CDR1 and CDR2 (germline): SSHAT, FNYEAQ (reference sequence). The DNA of the CDR3 is TGTGCCAGCAGCTTGGCAGGACAGGGGGCACGGAATCAGCCCCAGCATTTT. This encodes CASSLAGQGARNQPQHF.

The chain carries TRBV9 and TRBJ1-1, with D tentatively TRBD1 (6 bases). The V gene's germline CDR1 is SGDLS and CDR2 YYNGEE. The CDR3 has 14 amino acids. Between the trimmed V and J ends, which lost 4 bases and 4 bases, there was a span of 14 bases. The CDR3 nucleotides are TGTGCCAGCAGCCTTAACAGGGCAACCACTGAAGCTTTCTTT. This codes for CASSLNRATTEAFF.

The rearrangement uses TRBV6-5 and TRBJ1-2; 7 bases map to TRBD1. The CDR3 is 16 amino acids. Germline CDR1 is MNHEY and CDR2 is SVGAGI. The V and J ends lost 2 bases and 4 bases, in that order; junction bases with no gene match: 10. CDR3 amino acids: CASSYKFRAGGYGYTF. DNA of the CDR3: TGTGCCAGCAGTTACAAATTTAGGGCAGGGGGCTATGGCTACACCTTC.

Only one count was recorded for this clone. V usage is TRBV6-1 and J usage is TRBJ2-7, with TRBD1 as a possible D gene (6 bases). Trimming took off 4 bases at V and 3 bases at J, with 16 bases between the two ends. Germline V CDR1 and CDR2: MNHNS, SASEGT. The CDR3 has 15 amino acids. The CDR3 DNA is TGTGCCAGCAGTGGACAGGTCACACTTCACTACGAGCAGTACTTC. Protein product: CASSGQVTLHYEQYF.

This clone was found once. DNA of the CDR3: TGTGCCAGCAGCCTGGGACTAGCGGGAGATCTAGGCAATGAGCAGTTCTTC. Amino acid sequence: CASSLGLAGDLGNEQFF. This chain links TRBV5-6 with TRBJ2-1, with 14 positions matching TRBD2. The CDR3 runs 17 residues. J lost 6 bases, V lost 4 bases, and 9 bases had no gene match. Germline values: CDR1 SGHDT, CDR2 YYEEEE. The whole variable domain, remainder taken from reference TRBV5-6 and TRBJ2-1, is DAGVTQSPTHLIKTRGQQVTLRCSPKSGHDTVSWYQQALGQGPQFIFQYYEEEERQRGNFPDRFSGHQFPNYSSELNVNALLLGDSALYLCASSLGLAGDLGNEQFFGPGTRLTVL.

CDR3 in DNA: TGTGCCAGCAGCCAGGACAGAATGGCTGAAAAACTGTTTTTT. Translated: CASSQDRMAEKLFF. The V and J genes are TRBV7-9 and TRBJ1-4; tentative D call: TRBD1 (6 bases). The CDR3 contains 14 residues. V lost 5 bases to trimming and J lost 7 bases, with 14 bases between them. Looked up from germline, CDR1 is SEHNR and CDR2 is FQNEAQ (reference sequence).

V and J are TRBV10-3 and TRBJ2-7; no firm D call. Between the trimmed V and J ends, which lost 2 bases and 5 bases, there was a span of 10 bases. Germline CDR1 ENHRY, CDR2 SYGVKD. This CDR3 contains 13 residues. In DNA form, the CDR3 reads TGTGCCATCAGTGAGCCTAGGGTAGACGAGCAGTACTTC. This codes for CAISEPRVDEQYF.

The chain uses TRBV7-3 and TRBJ2-7, with 8 bases fitting TRBD2. CDR1 is SGHTA and CDR2 is FQGTGA in the germline V gene. The CDR3 is 15 residues long. The trim removed 7 bases at V and 3 bases at J, leaving 11 bases unmatched. Written as DNA, the CDR3 is TGTGCCAGCAACCCCCCCCTCGGGAGGGTCTACGAGCAGTACTTC. This codes for CASNPPLGRVYEQYF.

The rearrangement uses TRBV7-7 and TRBJ2-2; 9 nucleotides match TRBD2. CDR3 size: 16 residues. V shed 4 bases and J 5 bases; nucleotides not matched to a gene: 8. Germline lookup yields CDR1 SSHAT and CDR2 FNYEAQ (reference sequence). CDR3 protein: CASSSVAGDRTGELFF. CDR3 DNA: TGTGCCAGCAGCTCAGTAGCGGGAGATAGGACCGGGGAGCTGTTTTTT.

This clone was found once. The V and J genes are TRBV6-5 and TRBJ1-2, with 9 bases matching TRBD1. The CDR3 is made up of 16 amino acids. Germline V lookup: CDR1 MNHEY, CDR2 SVGAGI. V dropped 2 bases and J dropped 5; count of bases not matched to a gene: 9. CDR3 protein: CASSYISAGQGYGYTF. CDR3 bases: TGTGCCAGCAGTTACATCTCCGCAGGACAGGGGTATGGCTACACCTTC.

The rearrangement uses TRBV19 and TRBJ2-2; 12 positions match TRBD2. Losses at the gene ends were 7 bases for V and 4 bases for J; bases not matched to a gene: 4. Germline CDR1 LNHDA, CDR2 SQIVND (reference sequence). There are 15 residues in the CDR3. In nucleotides, the CDR3 is TGTGCCAGTACCACTAGCGGGAGGTCCACCGGGGAGCTGTTTTTT. Translated: CASTTSGRSTGELFF.

The chain uses TRBV19 and TRBJ2-7, with D possibly TRBD1 on 6 matching bases. This CDR3 has 13 amino acids. Between the trimmed V and J ends, which lost 5 bases and 0 bases, there was a span of 8 bases. Germline V gene lookup returns CDR1 LNHDA and CDR2 SQIVND (reference sequence). DNA of the CDR3: TGTGCCAGTAGTGAGGGGGTCTCCTACGAGCAGTACTTC. Its translation is CASSEGVSYEQYF. Based on the CDR3 plus reference TRBV19 and TRBJ2-7, the full variable domain is DGGITQSPKYLFRKEGQNVTLSCEQNLNHDAMYWYRQDPGQGLRLIYYSQIVNDFQKGDIAEGYSVSREKKESFPLTVTSAQKNPTAFYLCASSEGVSYEQYFGPGTRLTVT.

This chain joins TRBV7-2 and TRBJ1-5; TRBD1 matches at 10 bases. Germline lookup yields CDR1 SGHTA and CDR2 FQGNSA. V trimming: 5 bases; J trimming: 2 bases; junction bases outside the gene matches: 3. The CDR3 is 15 amino acids. CDR3 in amino acids: CASSTTGGGNQPQHF. In DNA form, the CDR3 reads TGTGCCAGCAGCACGACAGGGGGCGGCAATCAGCCCCAGCATTTT.

This clone was recorded only once. The rearrangement links TRBV5-5 to TRBJ2-3; TRBD2 matches at 8 bases. J gave up 4 bases and V 0 bases, and 10 bases lay outside the gene matches. Germline CDR1 reads SGHKS; CDR2 reads YYEKEE (reference sequence). The CDR3 extends over 17 amino acids. CDR3 residues: CASSLAPGTRAADTQYF. The CDR3 DNA reads TGTGCCAGCAGCTTGGCCCCCGGGACTAGAGCGGCAGATACGCAGTATTTT.

J is TRBJ2-3 and V is TRBV10-2, with no clear D. CDR3 length: 13 residues. V was clipped by 8 bases and J by 1 base, with 10 bases between them. Germline loops: CDR1 WSHSY, CDR2 SAAADI. In DNA, the CDR3 is TGCGCCAGCCGGGCCACCGGCACAGATACGCAGTATTTT. The encoded protein is CASRATGTDTQYF.

The chain links TRBV5-6 to TRBJ2-5; no firm D call. Germline CDR1 SGHDT, CDR2 YYEEEE. The CDR3 sequence is 13 residues long. The ends were cut back, 0 bases at V and 2 bases at J, with 5 bases in the middle. In DNA, the CDR3 is TGTGCCAGCAGCTTGGCCGTTCAAGAGACCCAGTACTTC. It specifies CASSLAVQETQYF. Full variable domain (outside the CDR3, taken from reference TRBV5-6 and TRBJ2-5): DAGVTQSPTHLIKTRGQQVTLRCSPKSGHDTVSWYQQALGQGPQFIFQYYEEEERQRGNFPDRFSGHQFPNYSSELNVNALLLGDSALYLCASSLAVQETQYFGPGTRLLVL.

With regard to this clone: The limits of the CDR3 on the DNA are not certain, so only TCRdb's listed CDR3 is given. The chain combines TRBV6-6 with TRBJ2-7; the table's D call, TRBD2, has no DNA check behind it. CDR1 is MNHNY and CDR2 is SVGAGI in the germline V gene (reference sequence). The CDR3 extends over 14 residues, inclusive of both ends. CDR3 sequence: CASSSSDGAYEQYF.

This chain joins TRBV7-2 and TRBJ2-4; either TRBD1 or TRBD2 may supply D (6 bases each). Trimming shortened V by 3 bases and J by 0 bases, and 15 bases separated the two germline ends. The length of the CDR3 is 17 residues. In germline, CDR1 is SGHTA, CDR2 FQGNSA. The chain's CDR3 is CASSFTFGGVAKNIQYF. CDR3 bases: TGTGCCAGCAGCTTTACGTTCGGGGGCGTAGCCAAAAACATTCAGTACTTC.

The chain couples TRBV19 to TRBJ1-1; TRBD1 aligns across 7 bases. Germline assignment: CDR1 LNHDA and CDR2 SQIVND (reference sequence). The CDR3 length is 15 residues. The trim removed 6 bases at V and 4 bases at J, leaving 11 bases unmatched. DNA for the CDR3: TGTGCCAGTAGACCGATAGGGGGCAGGGTCACTGAAGCTTTCTTT. Translation: CASRPIGGRVTEAFF.

This clone has only one observation. V usage is TRBV7-3 and J usage is TRBJ2-7; 11 positions match TRBD2. Germline trimming cut 1 base from V and 1 base from J; bases unmatched to any gene: 3. This CDR3 contains 16 residues. Per germline, CDR1 SGHTA and CDR2 FQGTGA. DNA of the CDR3: TGTGCCAGCAGCTTAAGGACTAGCGGGTTTTCCTACGAGCAGTACTTC. This encodes CASSLRTSGFSYEQYF.

This chain joins TRBV11-2 and TRBJ2-6; perhaps D is TRBD1 or TRBD2 (5 bases each). Germline CDR1 reads SGHAT; CDR2 reads FQNNGV. The CDR3 is 18 residues long. The V end was cut by 5 bases, the J end by 1 base, with 18 bases between. The CDR3 spells CASSKLLGEISGANVLTF. The CDR3, as DNA: TGTGCCAGCAGCAAGCTATTGGGGGAAATATCTGGGGCCAACGTCCTGACTTTC.

Details on this clone: Mismatch with germline at one junction end may stem from a read error. This rearrangement joins TRBV12-5 to TRBJ1-2; D is possibly TRBD1 (6 bases). Germline assignment: CDR1 LGHNT and CDR2 FRNRAP. The CDR3 extends over 14 amino acids. CDR3 region: CASDLVRGGYGYTF. The CDR3, as DNA: TGTGCTAGTGATTTGGTACGAGGGGGTTATGGCTACACCTTC.

The gene calls are TRBV19 and TRBJ1-1; D possibly corresponds to TRBD1 (6 bases). The CDR3 runs to 15 residues. The V end was cut by 4 bases, the J end by 6 bases, with 18 bases between. CDR1 and CDR2 from the germline V gene are LNHDA and SQIVND (reference sequence). CDR3 DNA: TGTGCCAGTAGTACCCAAGGGGGGATCAATGCTGAAGCTTTCTTT. This encodes CASSTQGGINAEAFF.